This T cell receptor beta chain was sequenced for a study of beta chain features in type 1 diabetes (dated by TCRdb to 2017 to 2018). As for the study more broadly: No differences in mean age, gender distribution, total cell number or subset yield were found between patients and healthy donors. A total of roughly 100 million sorted cells were examined across all samples, and RNA yield correlated strongly with the number of cells per subset. In the study, TCRB repertoires of sorted circulating CD4+ T cell subsets from recently diagnosed type 1 diabetes patients were compared with those of matched healthy donors. Regulatory and stem cell-like memory subsets were isolated from only 8 patients and about eight healthy donors, whereas naive and central memory subsets came from all 30 or so donors. On the study overall, not on this receptor specifically: In all four CD4+ subsets, TCRB CDR3 length was moderately but significantly shorter in type 1 diabetes patients. Fewer insertions and more nucleotide deletions at VDJ recombination sites were observed in patients with type 1 diabetes, implying thymic rearrangement abnormalities. Naive, central memory and regulatory TCRB repertoires appeared to be more similar among patients than among healthy donors. Because cDNA rather than genomic DNA was sequenced, highly expressing activated cells could have been over-represented, although no difference in activation and CD3 levels was found between groups. Because small numbers of individuals were included in the HLA sub-analyses, any influence of HLA type on TCRB rearrangement was left unresolved. Shorter templates might be favored by PCR, yet because patient and control samples were amplified and corrected together, any such skew would affect both groups equally.

V and J lose 1 base and 4 bases, and a span of 3 bases separates them. Reading the germline V gene gives CDR1 KGHSY and CDR2 FQNENV. The CDR3 covers 12 residues, taking in both the cysteine and the phenylalanine. Only the CDR3 region is kept as DNA, spanning 36 bases read in frame from base 1. This clone has just a few counts. Its target antigen remains unknown. One base away there is no much larger clone; base qualities are not given. From each donor, a single peripheral blood sample of around 120 mL on average was drawn into heparinised tubes. A BD FACSAria II was used to sort naive, central memory, regulatory and stem cell-like memory CD4+ T cells with a panel that included CD45RO, CCR7, CD25, CD127, CD95 and CD27. All sorted populations exceeded 95% purity. Right away, PBMCs were isolated by Lymphoprep density gradient centrifugation and were stained directly, with no culture step. So that batch effects would be minimized, each experiment stained and sorted samples in pairs, pairing one healthy donor with one patient.

The High Capacity cDNA Reverse Transcription Kit was used to reverse transcribe all of the isolated RNA, meaning that expressed TCRB transcripts were what got sequenced. Deep immunoSEQ sequencing was applied to naive, central memory and regulatory T cell samples, giving an average of about 3.4 million total reads per sample. Sorted cells were lysed in RLT buffer, and RNA was extracted using DNase-treated RNeasy Micro or Mini kits according to cell number. Each cell subset was processed separately to prevent cross-contamination, with patient and healthy donor samples processed together. The immunoSEQ multiplex PCR was used to amplify TCRB sequences from cDNA, generating 87-bp fragments that spanned the CDR3 region. The amplicons were sequenced using the Illumina HiSeq platform. The authors processed their data as follows. PCR bias was corrected computationally using synthetic template baselines, and reads within Hamming distance 2 were collapsed, with unmergeable singletons discarded. Reads were aligned against IMGT to assign V, D and J genes, CDR3 length and insertions or deletions at six rearrangement sites. Within each subset, clonotype counts were normalized to sorted cell number, and only after that were true diversity and Gini coefficients computed with the tcR R package. Repertoire sharing was quantified using the overlap coefficient calculated on TCRB nucleotide sequences. Out-of-frame TCRB sequences from naive cells were analyzed as a proxy for the pre-selection repertoire. TCRdb's version of the immuneACCESS table is confined to in-frame rearrangements and falls short of the full clone set. An unresolved V gene accounts for under half of the shortfall where checked; the remainder is of unknown origin. V and J calls and clone size are those listed in that table; D and trimming were worked out from the DNA. The sample contains some 900,000 clones, roughly a sixth of them found a single time. The ten largest clones represent 0.023% of the sample.

The rearranged segments are TRBV16 and TRBJ2-3; no D segment can be confidently identified. Sequencing was carried out using naive CD4+ T cells from blood. The cell subset or site label of this sample denotes: true naive CD4+ T cells. This clonotype originated in a woman between 18 and 29 years old in good health. The encoded CDR3 is CASSQWPDTQYF. The base sequence is TGTGCCAGCAGCCAATGGCCAGATACGCAGTATTTT.